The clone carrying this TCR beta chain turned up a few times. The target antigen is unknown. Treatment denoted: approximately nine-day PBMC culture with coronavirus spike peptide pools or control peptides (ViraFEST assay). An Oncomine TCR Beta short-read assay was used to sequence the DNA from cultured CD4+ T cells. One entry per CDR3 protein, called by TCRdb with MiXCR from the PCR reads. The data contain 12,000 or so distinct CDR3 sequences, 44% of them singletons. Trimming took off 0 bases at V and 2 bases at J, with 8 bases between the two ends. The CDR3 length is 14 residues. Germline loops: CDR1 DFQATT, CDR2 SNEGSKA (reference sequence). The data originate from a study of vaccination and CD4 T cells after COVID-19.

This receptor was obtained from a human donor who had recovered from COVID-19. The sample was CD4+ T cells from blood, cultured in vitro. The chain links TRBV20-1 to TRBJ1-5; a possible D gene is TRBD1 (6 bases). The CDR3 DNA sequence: TGCAGTGCTAGAGAGCCAGGGGGCAATCAGCCCCAGCATTTT. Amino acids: CSAREPGGNQPQHF.